The entry that follows covers one T cell receptor (beta chain) sequence. Its antigen remains unknown. The data were taken from a study of T cell repertoires in cytomegalovirus infection. Regarding the study as a whole: Identification of carriers of CMV plus the relevant HLA was achieved through cumulative public TCR beta family frequency. CMV-specific TCR beta clonotypes restricted by HLA-C were the ones dominating the ex vivo response.

TCRdb used MiXCR to reprocess the reads, holding one entry per CDR3 protein. The sample contains around 570,000 distinct CDR3 sequences, almost 40% of which appear only once. V gave up 1 base and J gave up 4 bases; unmatched junction bases: 8. The CDR3 length is 17 residues. The germline V gene has CDR1 SGHTA and CDR2 FQGNSA. The sequencing here drew on cultured PBMCs, taken from culture after CMV antigen stimulation. The rearrangement links TRBV7-2 to TRBJ2-1; 9 bases are a match to TRBD2. This receptor was taken from a human donor in good health (CMV status not recorded). Some clones in this sample may be carry-over from other donors' samples. The CDR3, as DNA: TGTGCCAGCAGCTTAGGGGTAGCGGGGGCACGTTACAATGAGCAGTTCTTC. Protein product: CASSLGVAGARYNEQFF.